Given below is one TCR beta chain in context. Its target is not known. In germline, CDR1 is MRHNA, CDR2 SNTAGT. The CDR3 is made up of 15 amino acids. V was cut by 7 bases and J by 2 bases, with 15 bases left in between. The protocol was immunoSEQ multiplex PCR, while the TCRdb copy is restricted to in-frame clones and leaves out a portion. In the table there are 100,000 to 120,000 clones, roughly 90% of which are singletons. These data come from a study of cytomegalovirus exposure and HLA in healthy donors. Study-level findings and limits: The tendency of first-cohort TCR clusters to co-occur in the 100 to 150 validation repertoires was identified by a subsequent analysis.

The sample consisted of PBMCs. The TCR comes from a woman under 40 in good health and CMV-seropositive. The chain links TRBV6-4 to TRBJ2-1; possible D gene TRBD1, 6 bases. For the CDR3, the DNA is TGTGCCAGCACTGAGGCCACAGGGACCTACAATGAGCAGTTCTTC. It encodes CASTEATGTYNEQFF.